A selection of T cell receptor beta chains follows, all from one sample in a study of chemoradiotherapy in HPV16-positive cancers. Some clones are missing from TCRdb's copy, which holds only in-frame ones; the method was immunoSEQ multiplex PCR. The sample yields under 35,000 clones, about 94% seen once. Sample: blood, taken from a patient who underwent chemoradiotherapy. These receptors all come from a human donor with HPV-associated anogenital cancer. The CDR3 runs from the conserved cysteine through the conserved F or W. The D gene is left open where the match is weak. Size values are once, few and many counts, or a class for expanded clones, and some rows have none.

-	TRBJ2-7	TRBV16	TRBD1	TGTGCCAGCAGCCAATCACAGGGGACAGTACTCTACGAGCAGTACTTC	CASSQSQGTVLYEQYF
-	TRBJ2-7	TRBV7-9	-	TGTGCCAGCAGCTTGACTTCTGAATACTACGAGCAGTACTTC	CASSLTSEYYEQYF
-	TRBJ1-6	TRBV6-1	-	TGTGCCAGCAGTGAGCGACTGGGGCACGGATCACCCCTCCACTTT	CASSERLGHGSPLHF
-	TRBJ2-3	TRBV7-9	TRBD2	TGTGCCAGCATCGTCCCGGGGGGAGAAGATACGCAGTATTTT	CASIVPGGEDTQYF
-	TRBJ2-7	TRBV5-1	TRBD1	TGCGCCAGCAGTCAAAATAATCAGGGGGGACAGGGAGTCTTCGGCTACGAGCAGTACTTC	CASSQNNQGGQGVFGYEQYF
-	TRBJ1-2	TRBV28	TRBD1	TGTGCCAGCAGTTCCTACTCGACAGGGTTCGCTGGCTACACCTTC	CASSSYSTGFAGYTF
-	TRBJ1-1	TRBV5-4	TRBD1	TGTGCCAGCAAAACAGGGGAACACACTGAAGCTTTCTTT	CASKTGEHTEAFF
-	TRBJ1-5	TRBV4-2	-	TGTGCCAGCAGCCAAGAATTACGGGGAGGCAATCAGCCCCAGCATTTT	CASSQELRGGNQPQHF
-	TRBJ1-1	TRBV10-1	-	TGCGCCAGCAGTGGTAAAGTGAGGAACACTGAAGCTTTCTTT	CASSGKVRNTEAFF
-	TRBJ2-7	TRBV18	TRBD1	TGTGCCAGCTCAACGCGGGGACAGGGGGCGAACGAGCAGTACTTC	CASSTRGQGANEQYF
once	TRBJ2-3	TRBV11-2	-	TGTGCCAGCAGCCGCGACAGAGATACGCAGTATTTT	CASSRDRDTQYF
-	TRBJ2-5	TRBV9	-	TGTGCCAGCAGCCCCGACTCAGGGAGGCAGACCCAGTACTTC	CASSPDSGRQTQYF
-	TRBJ2-2	TRBV5-1	TRBD2	TGCGCCAGCAGCCTTATAGCGGGATTGACCGGGGAGCTGTTTTTT	CASSLIAGLTGELFF
-	TRBJ1-6	TRBV7-2	-	TGTGCCAGCAGCTTATTACAGGGACGTTATAATTCACCCCTCCACTTT	CASSLLQGRYNSPLHF
-	TRBJ2-3	TRBV27	TRBD2	TGTGCCAGCAGTTTAAAGGCTAGCGGGAGCAGCACAGATACGCAGTATTTT	CASSLKASGSSTDTQYF
-	TRBJ2-1	TRBV5-1	TRBD2	TGCGCCAGCAGCTATGAGCGGGGGGGCCAGAGTGAGCAGTTCTTC	CASSYERGGQSEQFF
-	TRBJ2-1	TRBV7-3	-	TGTGCCAGCAGCCAAACCCCTAACAATGAGCAGTTCTTC	CASSQTPNNEQFF
-	TRBJ2-6	TRBV6-6	-	TGTGCCAGCAGATCTCAGGGCTCTGGGGCCAACGTCCTGACTTTC	CASRSQGSGANVLTF
-	TRBJ1-3	TRBV18	-	TGTGCCAGCTCACGCGGCCTCTCTGGAAACACCATATATTTT	CASSRGLSGNTIYF
few	TRBJ2-2	TRBV19	-	TGTGCCAGTACTCGACAGGGACTGGACACCGGGGAGCTGTTTTTT	CASTRQGLDTGELFF